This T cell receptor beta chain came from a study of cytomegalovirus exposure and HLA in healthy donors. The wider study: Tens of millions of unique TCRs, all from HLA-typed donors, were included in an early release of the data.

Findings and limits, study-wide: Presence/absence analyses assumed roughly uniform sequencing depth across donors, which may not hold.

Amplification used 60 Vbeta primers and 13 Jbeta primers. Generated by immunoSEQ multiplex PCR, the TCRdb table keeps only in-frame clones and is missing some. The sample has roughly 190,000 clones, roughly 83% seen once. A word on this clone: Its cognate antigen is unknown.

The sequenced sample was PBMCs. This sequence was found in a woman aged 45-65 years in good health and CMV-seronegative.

The CDR3 bases are TGTGCCAGCTCATCTAACGGAGCGGGACTCCAAGAGACCCAGTACTTC. Its protein product is CASSSNGAGLQETQYF. The rearrangement links TRBV18 to TRBJ2-5; TRBD2 aligns across 7 bases. This CDR3 is 16 amino acids long. Trimming at V came to 5 bases and at J to 1 base, leaving 10 bases not matched to a gene. From germline, CDR1 is KGHSH and CDR2 LQKENI.